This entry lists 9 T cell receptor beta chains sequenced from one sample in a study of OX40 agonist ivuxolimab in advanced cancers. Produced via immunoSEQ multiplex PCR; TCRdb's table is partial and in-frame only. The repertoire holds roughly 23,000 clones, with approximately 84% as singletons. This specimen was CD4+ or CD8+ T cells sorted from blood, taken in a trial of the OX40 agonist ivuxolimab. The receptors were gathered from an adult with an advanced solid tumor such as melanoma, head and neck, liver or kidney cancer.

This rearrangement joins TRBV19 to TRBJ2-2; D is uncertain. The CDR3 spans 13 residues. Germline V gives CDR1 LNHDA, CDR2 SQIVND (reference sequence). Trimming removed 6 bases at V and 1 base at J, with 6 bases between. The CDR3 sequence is CASSMQNTGELFF. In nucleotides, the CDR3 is TGTGCCAGTAGCATGCAGAACACCGGGGAGCTGTTTTTT. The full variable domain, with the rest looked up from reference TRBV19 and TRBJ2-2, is DGGITQSPKYLFRKEGQNVTLSCEQNLNHDAMYWYRQDPGQGLRLIYYSQIVNDFQKGDIAEGYSVSREKKESFPLTVTSAQKNPTAFYLCASSMQNTGELFFGEGSRLTVL.

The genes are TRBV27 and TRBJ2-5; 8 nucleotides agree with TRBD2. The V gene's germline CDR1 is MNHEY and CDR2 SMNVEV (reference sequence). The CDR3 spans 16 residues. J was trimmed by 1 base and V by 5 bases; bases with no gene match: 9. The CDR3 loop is CASSPILAGGQETQYF. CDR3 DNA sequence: TGTGCCAGCAGTCCCATACTGGCGGGGGGCCAAGAGACCCAGTACTTC.

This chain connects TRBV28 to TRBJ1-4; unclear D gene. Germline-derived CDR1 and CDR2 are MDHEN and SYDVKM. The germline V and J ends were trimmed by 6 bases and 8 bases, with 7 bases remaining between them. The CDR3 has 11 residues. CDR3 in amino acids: CASSRQEKLFF. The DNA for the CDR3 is TGTGCCAGCAGCCGACAAGAAAAACTGTTTTTT.

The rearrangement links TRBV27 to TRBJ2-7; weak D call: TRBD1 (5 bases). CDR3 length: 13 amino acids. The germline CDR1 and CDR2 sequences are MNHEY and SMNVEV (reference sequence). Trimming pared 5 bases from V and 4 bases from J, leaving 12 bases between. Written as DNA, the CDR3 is TGTGCCAGCAGTACAGGCTCGGTTTACGAGCAGTACTTC. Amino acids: CASSTGSVYEQYF.

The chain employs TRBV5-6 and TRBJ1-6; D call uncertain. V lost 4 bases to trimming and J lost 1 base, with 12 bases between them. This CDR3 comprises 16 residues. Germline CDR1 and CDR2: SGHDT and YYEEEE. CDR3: CASSPPGLSYNSPLHF. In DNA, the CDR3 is TGTGCCAGCAGCCCACCAGGACTATCCTATAATTCACCCCTCCACTTT.

In nucleotides, the CDR3 is TGTGCCAGCAGCTTAGCGATTATAAGGACAGGGGTTGGAAACACCATATATTTT. It encodes CASSLAIIRTGVGNTIYF. The chain recombines TRBV7-2 with TRBJ1-3; TRBD1 matches at 9 bases. CDR3 length equals 18 residues. The junction had 9 bases not matched to a gene; V was cut back by 0 bases and J by 3 bases. CDR1 is SGHTA and CDR2 is FQGNSA in the germline V gene.

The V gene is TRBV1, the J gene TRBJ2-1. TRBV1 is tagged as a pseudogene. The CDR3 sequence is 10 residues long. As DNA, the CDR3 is TGCACCAGCAGCCAAGATGAGCAGTTCTTC. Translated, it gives CTSSQDEQFF.

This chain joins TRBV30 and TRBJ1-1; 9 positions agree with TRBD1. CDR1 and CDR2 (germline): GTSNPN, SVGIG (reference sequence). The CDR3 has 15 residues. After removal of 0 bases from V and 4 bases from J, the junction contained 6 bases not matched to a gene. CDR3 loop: CAWSVPDRGVTEAFF. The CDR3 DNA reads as TGTGCCTGGAGTGTACCAGACAGGGGGGTCACTGAAGCTTTCTTT. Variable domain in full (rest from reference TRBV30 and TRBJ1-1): SQTIHQWPATLVQPVGSPLSLECTVEGTSNPNLYWYRQAAGRGLQLLFYSVGIGQISSEVPQNLSASRPQDRQFILSSKKLLLSDSGFYLCAWSVPDRGVTEAFFGQGTRLTVV.

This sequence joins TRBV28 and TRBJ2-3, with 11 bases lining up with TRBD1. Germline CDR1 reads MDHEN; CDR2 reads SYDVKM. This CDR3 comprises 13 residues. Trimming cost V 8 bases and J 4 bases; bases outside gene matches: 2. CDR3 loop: CASGDRGADTQYF. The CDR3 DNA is TGTGCCAGCGGGGACAGGGGGGCAGATACGCAGTATTTT.